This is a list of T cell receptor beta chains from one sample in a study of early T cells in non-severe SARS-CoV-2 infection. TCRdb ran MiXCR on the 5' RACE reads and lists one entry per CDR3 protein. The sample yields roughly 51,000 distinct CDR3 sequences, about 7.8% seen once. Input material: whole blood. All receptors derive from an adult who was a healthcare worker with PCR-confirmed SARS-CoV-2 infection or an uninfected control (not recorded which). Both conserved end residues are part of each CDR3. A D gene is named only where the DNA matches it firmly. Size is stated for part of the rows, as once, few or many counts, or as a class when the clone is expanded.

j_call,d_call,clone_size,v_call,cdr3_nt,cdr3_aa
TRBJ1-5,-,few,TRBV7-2,TGTGCCAGCAGCCCACACAGAGATCAGCCCCAGCATTTT,CASSPHRDQPQHF
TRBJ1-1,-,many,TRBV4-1,TGCGCCAGCAGCCAATTCGGGGCGACTACGAACACTGAAGCTTTCTTT,CASSQFGATTNTEAFF
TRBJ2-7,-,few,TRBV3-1,TGTGCCAGCAGCCAAGGTGTCTATTCCTACGAGCAGTACTTC,CASSQGVYSYEQYF
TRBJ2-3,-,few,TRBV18,TGTGCCAGCGCGCCCGCCCCTGGCACAGATACGCAGTATTTT,CASAPAPGTDTQYF
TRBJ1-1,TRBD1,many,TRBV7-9,TGTGCCAGCAGAGGGACAGGGTATGGAGCTTTCTTT,CASRGTGYGAFF
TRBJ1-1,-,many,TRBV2,TGTGCCAGCAGTGAAGCACACAGCTACACTGAAGCTTTCTTT,CASSEAHSYTEAFF
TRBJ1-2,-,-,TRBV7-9,TGTGCCAGCAGCTCCCGGACCCGCCTGGGCTACACCTTC,CASSSRTRLGYTF
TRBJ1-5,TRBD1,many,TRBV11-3,TGTGCCAGCAGCCCATACCGGGACAGGAAAAATCAGCCCCAGCATTTT,CASSPYRDRKNQPQHF
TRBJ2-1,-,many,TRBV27,TGTGCCAGCAGTTTACCCCAATACTTTGTACCCGGACAAACTACCTACAATGAGCAGTTCTTC,CASSLPQYFVPGQTTYNEQFF
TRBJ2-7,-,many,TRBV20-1,TGCAGTGCTAGAGGTGAGATGGCCTACGAGCAGTACTTC,CSARGEMAYEQYF
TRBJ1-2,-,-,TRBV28,TGTGCCAGCAGTTTATATGAATCTGGCTACACCTTC,CASSLYESGYTF
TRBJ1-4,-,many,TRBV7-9,TGTGCCAGCAGCTTAGAAGGGTCAACTAATGAAAAACTGTTTTTT,CASSLEGSTNEKLFF
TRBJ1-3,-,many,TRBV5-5,TGTGCCAGCAGCTTGGGCTTTGGGGATTCTGGAAACACCATATATTTT,CASSLGFGDSGNTIYF
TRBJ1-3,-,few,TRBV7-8,TGTGCCAGCAGCCTTTACTCTGGAAACACCATATATTTT,CASSLYSGNTIYF
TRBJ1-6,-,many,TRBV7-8,TGTGCCAGCAGCGCAGAGACCAGTCTTTATTCACCCCTCCACTTT,CASSAETSLYSPLHF
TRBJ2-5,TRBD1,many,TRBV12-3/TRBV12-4,TGTGCCAGCAGCTCAACAGGGGGCACGAAGACCCAGTACTTC,CASSSTGGTKTQYF
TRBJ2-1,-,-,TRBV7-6,TGTGCCAGCAGCTTAGCGGATGAGCAGTTCTTC,CASSLADEQFF
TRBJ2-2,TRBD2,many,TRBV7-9,TGTGCCAGCAGCTTTTTAGCGGGAGGAAAAAATTCGTGGTCCGGGGAGCTGTTTTTT,CASSFLAGGKNSWSGELFF
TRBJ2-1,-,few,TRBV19,TGTGCCAGTAGTATAGCCCTTCAGGGGACTGAGCAGTTCTTC,CASSIALQGTEQFF
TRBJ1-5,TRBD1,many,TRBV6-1,TGTGCCAGCAGTGAAGACCGACAGGGAGGGCAGCCCCAGCATTTT,CASSEDRQGGQPQHF